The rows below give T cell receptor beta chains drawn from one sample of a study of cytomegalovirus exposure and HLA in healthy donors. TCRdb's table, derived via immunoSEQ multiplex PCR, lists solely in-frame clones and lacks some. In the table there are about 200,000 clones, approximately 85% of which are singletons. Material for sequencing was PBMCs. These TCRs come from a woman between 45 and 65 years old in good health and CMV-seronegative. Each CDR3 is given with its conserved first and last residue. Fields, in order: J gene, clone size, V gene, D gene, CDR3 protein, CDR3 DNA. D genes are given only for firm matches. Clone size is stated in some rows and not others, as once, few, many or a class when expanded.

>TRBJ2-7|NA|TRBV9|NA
CASSIEPLGSAYEQYF
TGTGCCAGCAGCATAGAACCCCTCGGGTCCGCCTACGAGCAGTACTTC
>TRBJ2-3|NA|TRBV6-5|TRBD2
CASSYSTSGRFDTQYF
TGTGCCAGCAGTTACTCGACTAGCGGGAGGTTCGATACGCAGTATTTT
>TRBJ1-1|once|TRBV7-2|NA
CASSLVGGGRTEAFF
TGTGCCAGCAGCTTAGTAGGGGGGGGCAGGACTGAAGCTTTCTTT
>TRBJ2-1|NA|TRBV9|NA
CASSVGVSGTTGGEQFF
TGTGCCAGCAGCGTAGGGGTTAGCGGAACCACAGGAGGTGAGCAGTTCTTC
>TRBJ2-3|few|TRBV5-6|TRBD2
CASSDNSGSAADTQYF
TGTGCCAGCAGCGACAATAGCGGGAGCGCCGCAGATACGCAGTATTTT
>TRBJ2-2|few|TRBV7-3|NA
CASSLLSGPRGELFF
TGTGCCAGCAGCTTATTGTCAGGGCCTAGGGGGGAGCTGTTTTTT
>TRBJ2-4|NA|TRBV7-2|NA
CASSLISSLLAKNIQYF
TGTGCCAGCAGCTTAATATCTAGCCTACTAGCCAAAAACATTCAGTACTTC
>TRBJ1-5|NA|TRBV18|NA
CASSQTGIQPQHF
TGTGCCAGCTCCCAAACAGGGATCCAGCCCCAGCATTTT
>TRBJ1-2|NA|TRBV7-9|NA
CASSSLSWDTYTF
TGTGCCAGCAGCTCACTGTCCTGGGACACCTACACCTTC
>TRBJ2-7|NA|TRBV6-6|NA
CASSKGGAREQYF
TGTGCCAGCAGTAAGGGGGGGGCAAGGGAGCAGTACTTC
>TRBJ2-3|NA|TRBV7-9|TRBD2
CASSSPSGGTDTQYF
TGTGCCAGCAGCTCCCCTAGCGGGGGGACAGATACGCAGTATTTT
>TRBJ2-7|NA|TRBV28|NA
CASSLWSDSYEQYF
TGTGCCAGCAGTTTATGGTCGGACTCTTACGAGCAGTACTTC
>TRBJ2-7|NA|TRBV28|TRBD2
CASSLSPSGISSYEQYF
TGTGCCAGCAGTTTATCCCCGAGCGGGATCAGCTCCTACGAGCAGTACTTC
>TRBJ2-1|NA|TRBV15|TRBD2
CATSREAAGGPSYNEQFF
TGTGCCACCAGCAGAGAGGCAGCGGGAGGGCCGTCCTACAATGAGCAGTTCTTC
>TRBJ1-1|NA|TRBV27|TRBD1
CASMKGQGFAAFF
TGTGCCAGCATGAAAGGACAGGGCTTCGCGGCTTTCTTT
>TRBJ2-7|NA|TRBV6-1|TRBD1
CASRGQTYEQYF
TGTGCCAGCCGGGGACAGACTTACGAGCAGTACTTC
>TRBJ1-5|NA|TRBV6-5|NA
CASSQLPGGPQHF
TGTGCCAGCAGTCAACTCCCGGGGGGGCCCCAGCATTTT
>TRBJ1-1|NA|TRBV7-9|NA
CANSSLGTEAFF
TGTGCCAACAGCTCCCTAGGCACTGAAGCTTTCTTT
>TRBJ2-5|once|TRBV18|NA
CASLDSFQETQYF
TGTGCCAGCTTAGACAGTTTCCAAGAGACCCAGTACTTC
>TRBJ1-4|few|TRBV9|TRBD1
CASSVTLQGASNEKLFF
TGTGCCAGCAGCGTAACACTACAGGGGGCCAGTAATGAAAAACTGTTTTTT
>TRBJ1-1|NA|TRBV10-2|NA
CASSETANTEAFF
TGCGCCAGCAGTGAGACAGCGAACACTGAAGCTTTCTTT
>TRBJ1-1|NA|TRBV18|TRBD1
CASSSGGTGEAFF
TGTGCCAGCTCATCTGGGGGGACAGGGGAAGCTTTCTTT
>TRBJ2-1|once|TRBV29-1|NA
CSVEADYQQFF
TGCAGCGTTGAGGCGGACTACCAGCAGTTCTTC
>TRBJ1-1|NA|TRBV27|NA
CASSFQAKNTEAFF
TGTGCCAGCAGTTTTCAGGCTAAGAACACTGAAGCTTTCTTT
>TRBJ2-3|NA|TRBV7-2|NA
CASSLAASSTDTQYF
TGTGCCAGCAGCTTAGCTGCGAGTAGCACAGATACGCAGTATTTT
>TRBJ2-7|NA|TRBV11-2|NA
CASSLDRYEQYF
TGTGCCAGCAGCTTAGACCGTTACGAGCAGTACTTC
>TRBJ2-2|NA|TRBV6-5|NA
CASSPKLAPTGELFF
TGTGCCAGCAGTCCTAAGCTAGCTCCGACCGGGGAGCTGTTTTTT
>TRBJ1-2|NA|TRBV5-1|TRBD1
CASSLGGTVNYGYTF
TGCGCCAGCAGCTTGGGCGGGACAGTGAACTATGGCTACACCTTC
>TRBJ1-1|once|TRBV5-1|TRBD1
CASSLASLWDSTNTEAFF
TGCGCCAGCAGCTTGGCCTCTCTGTGGGACAGTACAAACACTGAAGCTTTCTTT
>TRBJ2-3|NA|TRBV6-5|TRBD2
CASSYASGFTDTQYF
TGTGCCAGCAGTTACGCTAGCGGGTTCACAGATACGCAGTATTTT
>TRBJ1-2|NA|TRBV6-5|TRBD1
CASSYSYPGQGDGYTF
TGTGCCAGCAGTTACTCTTACCCGGGACAGGGTGATGGCTACACCTTC
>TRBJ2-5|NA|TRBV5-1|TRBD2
CASSPRAGILQETQYF
TGCGCCAGCAGCCCGCGAGCGGGAATACTCCAAGAGACCCAGTACTTC
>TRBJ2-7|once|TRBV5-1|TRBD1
CASSLGPGTGVDEQYF
TGCGCCAGCAGCTTGGGGCCGGGGACAGGGGTCGACGAGCAGTACTTC